The TCR beta chain described here comes from a study of CD8+ T cells in alopecia areata. CDR3 length: 15 residues. Trimming took 6 bases from V and 3 from J, leaving 18 bases between them. From germline, CDR1 is MNHNY and CDR2 SVGAGI (reference sequence). RNA, once extracted, was reverse transcribed into cDNA for use as the sequencing template. Profiled with immunoSEQ multiplex PCR; TCRdb holds only in-frame clones, not every one. The sample carries fewer than 200,000 clones, 67% recorded once. This rearrangement joins TRBV6-6 to TRBJ2-7; the D gene is possibly TRBD1 (6 bases). This sample comprised CD8+ T cells sorted from blood, obtained at week 0. The TCR comes from a human donor with alopecia areata. CDR3 region: CASSLIRTDNYEQYF. The CDR3 region has the DNA TGTGCCAGCAGCTTGATCCGGACAGATAACTACGAGCAGTACTTC.